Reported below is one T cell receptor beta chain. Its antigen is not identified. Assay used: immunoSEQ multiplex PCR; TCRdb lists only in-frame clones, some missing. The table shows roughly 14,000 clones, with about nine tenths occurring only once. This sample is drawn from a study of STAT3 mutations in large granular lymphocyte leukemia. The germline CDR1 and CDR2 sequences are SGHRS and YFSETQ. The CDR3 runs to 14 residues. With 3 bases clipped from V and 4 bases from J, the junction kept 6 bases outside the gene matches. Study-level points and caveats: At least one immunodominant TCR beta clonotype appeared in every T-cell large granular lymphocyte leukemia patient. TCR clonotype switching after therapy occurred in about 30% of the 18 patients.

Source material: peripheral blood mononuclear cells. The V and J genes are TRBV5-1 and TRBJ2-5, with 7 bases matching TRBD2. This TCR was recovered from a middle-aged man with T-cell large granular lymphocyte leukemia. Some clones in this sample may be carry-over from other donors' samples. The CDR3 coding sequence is TGCGCCAGCAGCTACTCCGGGGGGAGAGAGACCCAGTACTTC. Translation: CASSYSGGRETQYF.